This T cell receptor (beta chain) was recovered during a study of blood T cell repertoires in COVID-19. Overall study: The United States, Italy and Spain supplied acute and convalescent COVID-19 samples.

In the study's own analysis: Reference gene primer amplification gave estimated nucleated cell counts. Assay: immunoSEQ multiplex PCR; the TCRdb copy retains only in-frame clones and omits some. V and J calls and clone size follow that table, whereas D and trimming were derived from the DNA. The sample yields fewer than 350,000 clones, 75% to 90% seen once. Seattle cases were enrolled at active infection and followed longitudinally. Germline assignment: CDR1 SGDLS and CDR2 YYNGEE. V lost 2 bases to trimming and J lost 1 base; unmatched junction nucleotides: 6. CDR3 size: 16 residues. The J gene is TRBJ2-3, the V gene TRBV9, with 8 bases fitting TRBD2. This receptor was obtained from a woman in her seventies with COVID-19, enrolled during active disease. Source material: peripheral blood. The CDR3, as DNA: TGTGCCAGCAGCGTTGATGGGCGGGGGGGCACAGATACGCAGTATTTT. Amino acid sequence: CASSVDGRGGTDTQYF.